These 12 T cell receptor beta chains share one sample of origin, sequenced in a study of shared clonotypes between healthy human individuals. Clones were read by immunoSEQ multiplex PCR, and TCRdb kept only the in-frame ones, dropping some. Of over 1.4 million clones listed, about 96% are singletons. Sequences were obtained from naive CD4+ T cells sorted from blood. As for subset: CD45RA+ positively selected. Receptors were obtained from a man younger than 45 in good health.

The rearrangement links TRBV5-1 to TRBJ2-3; D unclear. The V and J ends lost 2 bases and 2 bases respectively, with 6 bases between them. Germline V gene lookup returns CDR1 SGHRS and CDR2 YFSETQ. This CDR3 comprises 13 residues. This CDR3 is CASSFPFTDTQYF. CDR3 DNA sequence: TGCGCCAGCAGCTTCCCCTTCACAGATACGCAGTATTTT. The full variable domain, completed using reference TRBV5-1 and TRBJ2-3, is KAGVTQTPRYLIKTRGQQVTLSCSPISGHRSVSWYQQTPGQGLQFLFEYFSETQRNKGNFPGRFSGRQFSNSRSEMNVSTLELGDSALYLCASSFPFTDTQYFGPGTRLTVL.

This chain connects TRBV9 to TRBJ1-6, with D perhaps matching TRBD1 (6 bases). The CDR3 sequence is 13 residues long. From germline, CDR1 is SGDLS and CDR2 YYNGEE. V lost 7 bases to trimming and J lost 10 bases, with 15 bases between them. As DNA, the CDR3 is TGTGCCAGCGGTGGGGGCGCCGGGTCACCCCTCCACTTT. This translates into CASGGGAGSPLHF.

The gene calls are TRBV10-1 and TRBJ2-7; tentative D call: TRBD2 (5 bases). Between the trimmed V and J ends, which lost 2 bases and 7 bases, there was a span of 12 bases. The CDR3 has 13 amino acids. The germline gives CDR1 WNHNN, CDR2 SYGVQD (reference sequence). The CDR3 sequence is CASSEKAGGEQYF. In DNA, the CDR3 is TGCGCCAGCAGTGAGAAGGCAGGAGGAGAGCAGTACTTC.

V gene TRBV11-2 combines with J gene TRBJ2-5; 8 nucleotides line up with TRBD2. Per germline, CDR1 SGHAT and CDR2 FQNNGV. The CDR3 loop spans 15 amino acids. Losses at the gene ends were 2 bases for V and 5 bases for J; bases not matched to a gene: 7. The CDR3 DNA sequence: TGTGCCAGCAGCTTAAGCAGCGGGAGAGGTGAGACCCAGTACTTC. Its protein is CASSLSSGRGETQYF.

V is TRBV5-5 and J is TRBJ2-3; the match to TRBD1 covers 7 bases. This CDR3 is built from 12 residues. Germline V gene lookup returns CDR1 SGHKS and CDR2 YYEKEE (reference sequence). Trimming cost V 4 bases and J 6 bases; bases outside gene matches: 2. The CDR3, as DNA: TGTGCCAGCAGCGACAGGGCGGATACGCAGTATTTT. It specifies CASSDRADTQYF.

The chain employs TRBV5-4 and TRBJ1-2; no definite D call. The ends were cut back, 0 bases at V and 4 bases at J, with 16 bases in the middle. Germline CDR1 SGHNT, CDR2 YYREEE (reference sequence). The CDR3 is 16 residues long. Here the CDR3 DNA reads TGTGCCAGCAGCTTGGACCCCTTGGCAGCCAGCTATGGCTACACCTTC. Translated: CASSLDPLAASYGYTF. The entire variable domain, with the rest obtained from reference TRBV5-4 and TRBJ1-2, is as follows: ETGVTQSPTHLIKTRGQQVTLRCSSQSGHNTVSWYQQALGQGPQFIFQYYREEENGRGNFPPRFSGLQFPNYSSELNVNALELDDSALYLCASSLDPLAASYGYTFGSGTRLTVV.

This chain joins TRBV7-2 and TRBJ1-3; D is undetermined. V lost 0 bases and J lost 2, with 23 bases in between. Germline-derived CDR1 and CDR2 are SGHTA and FQGNSA. The CDR3 contains 20 residues. The CDR3 nucleotides are TGTGCCAGCAGCTTAGCCCACCCCGCAACTTGGGTCGAAACTGGAAACACCATATATTTT. It translates to CASSLAHPATWVETGNTIYF.

This sequence joins TRBV15 and TRBJ2-7; 8 nucleotides match TRBD2. CDR1 LNHNV and CDR2 YYDKDF come from the germline V gene (reference sequence). The CDR3 totals 16 residues. V lost 0 bases to trimming and J lost 4 bases; unmatched junction nucleotides: 8. CDR3 in amino acids: CATSREDGRAGYEQYF. The CDR3 DNA reads as TGTGCCACCAGCAGAGAGGACGGGAGGGCCGGTTACGAGCAGTACTTC.

The genes are TRBV5-1 and TRBJ2-1, with TRBD2 as a possible D gene (7 bases). Germline V gives CDR1 SGHRS, CDR2 YFSETQ. The CDR3 length is 17 residues. With 3 bases removed from V and 6 bases from J, the gap between germline ends came to 22 bases. The CDR3 bases are TGCGCCAGCAGCTGGCCGAGTGGGGGAGGGACAAGCAATGAGCAGTTCTTC. Its translation is CASSWPSGGGTSNEQFF.

This sequence joins TRBV30 and TRBJ2-1; D is possibly TRBD2 (5 bases). V was pared by 2 bases and J by 5 bases, with 16 bases between. There are 15 residues in the CDR3. The germline gives CDR1 GTSNPN, CDR2 SVGIG (reference sequence). CDR3: CAWSTYERYDNEQFF. CDR3 nucleotides: TGTGCCTGGAGTACGTACGAGCGGTACGACAATGAGCAGTTCTTC.

This chain links TRBV6-1 with TRBJ1-1; D ambiguous. The CDR3 totals 15 residues. CDR1 is MNHNS, CDR2 SASEGT, per germline. Between the trimmed V and J ends, which lost 2 bases and 1 base, there was a span of 11 bases. CDR3 region: CASSEWSGANTEAFF. In DNA, the CDR3 is TGTGCCAGCAGTGAATGGTCGGGCGCGAACACTGAAGCTTTCTTT.

This chain connects TRBV2 to TRBJ1-5; unclear D gene. The CDR3 runs 14 residues. CDR1 is SNHLY, CDR2 FYNNEI, per germline. With 5 bases removed from V and 0 bases from J, the gap between germline ends came to 8 bases. The CDR3 bases are TGTGCCAGCAGTCGGGAGTATAGCAATCAGCCCCAGCATTTT. Amino acid sequence: CASSREYSNQPQHF.